These 2 T cell receptor beta chains share one sample of origin, sequenced in a study of response to subunit inactivated influenza vaccine. MiXCR, run by TCRdb on the RT-PCR reads, gives a single entry per CDR3 protein. The sample lists roughly 780,000 distinct CDR3 sequences; around a sixth were seen once. The sequences come from PBMCs from blood, collected roughly 5 days after vaccination. The receptors come from a man in his fifties or sixties who received an inactivated influenza vaccine.

This clonotype has more than one count but fewer than ten. The V and J genes are TRBV29-1 and TRBJ1-2; the D is unclear. CDR1 and CDR2 from the germline V gene are SQVTM and ANQGSEA. Trimming stripped 4 bases from V and 0 bases from J, with 12 bases between. This CDR3 region has 14 residues. The DNA for the CDR3 is TGCAGCGTTGGACCCCGGAATCCTAACTATGGCTACACCTTC. It encodes CSVGPRNPNYGYTF.

In its sample, this clonotype was seen a few times. The chain is built from TRBV28 and TRBJ2-1, with a weak D call TRBD2 (6 bases). The V gene lost 5 bases and the J gene lost 0 bases, with 14 bases spanning the gap. The length of the CDR3 is 16 residues. The V gene's germline CDR1 is MDHEN and CDR2 SYDVKM. CDR3 nucleotide sequence: TGTGCCAGCAGTCTACTAACTAGCAGCTCCTACAATGAGCAGTTCTTC. The encoded protein is CASSLLTSSSYNEQFF.